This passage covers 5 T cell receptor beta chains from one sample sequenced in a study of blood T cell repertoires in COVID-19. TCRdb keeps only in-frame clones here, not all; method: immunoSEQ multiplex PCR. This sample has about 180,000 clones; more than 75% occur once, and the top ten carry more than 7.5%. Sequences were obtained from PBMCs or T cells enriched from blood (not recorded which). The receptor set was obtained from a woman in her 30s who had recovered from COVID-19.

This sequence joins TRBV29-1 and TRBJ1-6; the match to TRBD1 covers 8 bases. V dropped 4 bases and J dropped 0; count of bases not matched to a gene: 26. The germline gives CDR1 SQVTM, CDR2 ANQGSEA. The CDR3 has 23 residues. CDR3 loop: CSVVEVVRTGPPPRSSYNSPLHF. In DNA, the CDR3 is TGCAGCGTTGTTGAAGTGGTACGGACAGGGCCGCCACCTAGGAGCTCCTATAATTCACCCCTCCACTTT.

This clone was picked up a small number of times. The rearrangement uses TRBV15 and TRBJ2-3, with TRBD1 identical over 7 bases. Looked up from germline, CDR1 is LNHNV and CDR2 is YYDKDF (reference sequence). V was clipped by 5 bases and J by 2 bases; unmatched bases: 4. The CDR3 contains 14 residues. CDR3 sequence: CATSGGQYTDTQYF. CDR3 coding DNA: TGTGCCACCAGCGGGGGACAGTACACAGATACGCAGTATTTT.

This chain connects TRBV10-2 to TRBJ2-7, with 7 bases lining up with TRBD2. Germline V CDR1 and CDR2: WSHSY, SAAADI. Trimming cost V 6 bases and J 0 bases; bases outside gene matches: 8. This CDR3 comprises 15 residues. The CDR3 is CASRGSGGSSYEQYF. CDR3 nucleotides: TGCGCCAGCAGGGGCTCGGGCGGGAGCTCCTACGAGCAGTACTTC.

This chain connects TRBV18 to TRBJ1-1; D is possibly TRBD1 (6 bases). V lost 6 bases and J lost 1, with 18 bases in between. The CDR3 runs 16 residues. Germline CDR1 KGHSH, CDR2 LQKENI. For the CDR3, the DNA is TGTGCCAGCTCCCTGACAGGAGCAGGGGAGAACACTGAAGCTTTCTTT. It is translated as CASSLTGAGENTEAFF.

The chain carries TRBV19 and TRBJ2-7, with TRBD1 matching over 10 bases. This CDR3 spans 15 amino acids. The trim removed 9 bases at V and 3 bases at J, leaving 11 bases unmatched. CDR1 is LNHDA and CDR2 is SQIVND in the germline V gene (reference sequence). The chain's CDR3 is CASRLRTGGNYEQYF. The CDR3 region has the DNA TGTGCCAGCCGACTTCGGACAGGGGGGAACTACGAGCAGTACTTC.